This is a list of T cell receptor beta chains from one sample in a study of response to subunit inactivated influenza vaccine. TCRdb re-called the RT-PCR reads through MiXCR, storing one row per CDR3 protein. The sample records some 850,000 distinct CDR3 sequences, approximately 18% being singletons. Sample: PBMCs from blood, taken roughly 5 days after vaccination. These receptor sequences come from a man aged 45-65 years who received an inactivated influenza vaccine. CDR3s leave out the opening cysteine and the closing phenylalanine or tryptophan. D genes are given only for firm matches.

>-|11|TRBJ2-3|TRBV28
ASKKGYKDTQY
>-|10|TRBJ1-6|TRBV12-3/TRBV12-4
ASSFHGSPLH
>-|12|TRBJ2-7|TRBV5-1
ASSPLGWGYEQY
>-|14|TRBJ2-6|TRBV5-1
ASSLDRSAGANVLT
>TRBD2|13|TRBJ2-3|TRBV20-1
SAREEGLAGDTQY
>TRBD2|12|TRBJ2-1|TRBV7-8
ASSAGLADNEQF
>-|11|TRBJ2-1|TRBV12-3/TRBV12-4
ASSLWNHNEQF
>TRBD2|13|TRBJ2-7|TRBV10-2
ASTVGAGETYEQY
>-|13|TRBJ1-1|TRBV5-5
ASSGGTGSSTEAF
>TRBD1|11|TRBJ2-7|TRBV10-3
AIRGTGGYEQY
>TRBD2|13|TRBJ2-1|TRBV20-1
SARMGLAGGVEQF
>-|12|TRBJ2-3|TRBV6-5
ASSYRGSTDTQY
>-|10|TRBJ2-7|TRBV6-5
ASSYSGIEQY
>-|12|TRBJ1-3|TRBV5-1
ASSPGGAGNTIY
>TRBD2|19|TRBJ2-3|TRBV10-2
ASSESRLAGGLVGRADTQY
>-|10|TRBJ2-7|TRBV29-1
SAETNPYEQY
>TRBD2|14|TRBJ2-2|TRBV7-2
ASSLLSGSYTGELF
>TRBD1|13|TRBJ2-7|TRBV6-5
ASSYSTGPSDEQY
>-|13|TRBJ2-3|TRBV6-2/TRBV6-3
ASTEFRDSTDTQY
>TRBD1|13|TRBJ2-1|TRBV9
ASSARDSYYNEQF
>TRBD2|14|TRBJ2-1|TRBV20-1
SARLAGGIHRDREF
>TRBD1|14|TRBJ2-3|TRBV12-3/TRBV12-4
ASRSTGASSTDTQY
>-|14|TRBJ2-3|TRBV18
ASSPPVRRSTDTQY
>-|12|TRBJ1-4|TRBV5-1
ASSASSGKEKLF
>-|13|TRBJ2-7|TRBV24-1
ARIGVEDRLYEQY
>TRBD2|14|TRBJ2-2|TRBV2
ASGGLAPSNTGELF
>-|12|TRBJ2-6|TRBV29-1
SVVGASGANVLT
>-|12|TRBJ1-4|TRBV12-3/TRBV12-4
ASSLVGINEKLF
>-|11|TRBJ2-2|TRBV11-1
ASSSSLSGELF
>-|13|TRBJ2-1|TRBV5-1
ASSPTGESYNEQF
>-|12|TRBJ2-1|TRBV12-3/TRBV12-4
ASRSGESYNEQF
>-|9|TRBJ2-1|TRBV28
ASSRGSGRF
>-|14|TRBJ2-5|TRBV4-1
ASSQGAGRRQETQY
>TRBD1|13|TRBJ2-5|TRBV6-1
ASSTPAGGRETQY
>-|13|TRBJ2-2|TRBV6-2/TRBV6-3
ASGLGPPRTGELF
>TRBD2|14|TRBJ2-2|TRBV28
ASSLTSGSLTGELF
>TRBD1|13|TRBJ2-1|TRBV5-1
ASSLAGQSSNEQF
>-|11|TRBJ2-3|TRBV10-3
AISQQRTDTQY
>TRBD2|12|TRBJ2-1|TRBV2
ASSGGLGVNEQF
>TRBD1|13|TRBJ1-2|TRBV24-1
ATSEGGQGVFGYT
>-|12|TRBJ2-1|TRBV10-3
AISEGDSYNEQF
>-|11|TRBJ2-1|TRBV5-1
ASSVTAGNEQF
>TRBD2|14|TRBJ2-2|TRBV7-9
ASSPPSGGGTGELF
>-|13|TRBJ2-1|TRBV24-1
ATSDEGRVPNEQF
>-|14|TRBJ2-5|TRBV6-1
ASSESITGGRETQY
>TRBD2|13|TRBJ2-1|TRBV9
ASSVAAGDYNEQF
>TRBD1|12|TRBJ1-2|TRBV5-1
ASSSGTVDRRYT
>-|12|TRBJ2-7|TRBV6-1
ASRPWGKEGEQY
>-|13|TRBJ2-6|TRBV7-2
ASNQGGLGANVLT
>-|11|TRBJ2-7|TRBV28
ASSAGPTYEQY
>TRBD2|13|TRBJ2-7|TRBV7-9
ASSLSGGRIHEQY
>-|14|TRBJ2-3|TRBV7-8
ASSLLASRSTDTQY
>-|12|TRBJ2-7|TRBV20-1
SASLANKNYEQY
>TRBD2|18|TRBJ2-1|TRBV7-3
ASSITGLAGYYSSYNEQF